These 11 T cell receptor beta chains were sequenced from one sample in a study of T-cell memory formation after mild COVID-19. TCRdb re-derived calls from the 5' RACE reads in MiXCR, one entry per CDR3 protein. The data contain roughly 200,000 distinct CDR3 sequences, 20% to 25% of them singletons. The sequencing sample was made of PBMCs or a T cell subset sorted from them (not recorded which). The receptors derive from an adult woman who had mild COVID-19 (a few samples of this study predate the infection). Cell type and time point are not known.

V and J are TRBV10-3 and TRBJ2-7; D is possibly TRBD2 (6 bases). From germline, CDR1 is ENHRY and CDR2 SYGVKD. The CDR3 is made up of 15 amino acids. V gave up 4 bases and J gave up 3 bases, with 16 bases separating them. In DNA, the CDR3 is TGTGCCATCAGTGTGACCGCGGGACCGCTCTACGAGCAGTACTTC. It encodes CAISVTAGPLYEQYF.

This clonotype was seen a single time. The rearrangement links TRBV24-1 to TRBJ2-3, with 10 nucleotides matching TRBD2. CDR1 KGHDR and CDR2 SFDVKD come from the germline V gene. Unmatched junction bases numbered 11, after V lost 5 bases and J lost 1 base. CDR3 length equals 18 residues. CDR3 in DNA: TGTGCCACCAGTGGCGGACTAGCGGTTATTACCGGCACAGATACGCAGTATTTT. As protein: CATSGGLAVITGTDTQYF.

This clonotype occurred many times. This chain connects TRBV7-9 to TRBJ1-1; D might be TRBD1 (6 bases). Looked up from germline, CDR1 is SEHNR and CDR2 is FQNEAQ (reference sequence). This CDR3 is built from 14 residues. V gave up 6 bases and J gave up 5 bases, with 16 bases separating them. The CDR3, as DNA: TGTGCCAGCAGGCCCAACGAGGGGGGGACTGAAGCTTTCTTT. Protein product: CASRPNEGGTEAFF.

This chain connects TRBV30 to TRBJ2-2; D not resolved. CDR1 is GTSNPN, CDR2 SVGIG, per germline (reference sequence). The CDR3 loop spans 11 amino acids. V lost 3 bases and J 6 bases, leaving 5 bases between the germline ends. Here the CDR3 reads CAWRVAGELFF. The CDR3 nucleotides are TGTGCCTGGAGGGTGGCCGGGGAGCTGTTTTTT.

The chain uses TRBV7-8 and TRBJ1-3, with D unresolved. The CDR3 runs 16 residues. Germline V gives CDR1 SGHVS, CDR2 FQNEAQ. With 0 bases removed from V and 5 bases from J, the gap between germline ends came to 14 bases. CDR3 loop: CASSLAARRGRNTIYF. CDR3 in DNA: TGTGCCAGCAGCTTAGCGGCCAGGAGAGGAAGAAACACCATATATTTT.

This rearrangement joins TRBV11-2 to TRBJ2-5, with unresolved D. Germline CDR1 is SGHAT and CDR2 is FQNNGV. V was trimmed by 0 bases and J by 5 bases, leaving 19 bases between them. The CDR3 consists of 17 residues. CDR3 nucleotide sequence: TGTGCCAGCAGCTTAGATCATCAGTACGAGGTTATTGAGACCCAGTACTTC. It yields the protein CASSLDHQYEVIETQYF.

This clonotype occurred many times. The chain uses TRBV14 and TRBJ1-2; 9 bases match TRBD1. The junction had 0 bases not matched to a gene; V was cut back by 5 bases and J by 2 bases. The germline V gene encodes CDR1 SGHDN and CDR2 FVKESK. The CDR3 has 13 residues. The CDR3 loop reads CASSGTGNYGYTF. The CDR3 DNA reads TGTGCCAGCAGCGGGACAGGGAACTATGGCTACACCTTC.

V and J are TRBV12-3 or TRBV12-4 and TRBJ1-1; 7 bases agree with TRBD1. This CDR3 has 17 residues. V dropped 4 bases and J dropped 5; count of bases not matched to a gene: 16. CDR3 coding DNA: TGTGCCAGCAGTTCGCCCATGACAGGGAAGGGGTGGACTGAAGCTTTCTTT. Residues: CASSSPMTGKGWTEAFF.

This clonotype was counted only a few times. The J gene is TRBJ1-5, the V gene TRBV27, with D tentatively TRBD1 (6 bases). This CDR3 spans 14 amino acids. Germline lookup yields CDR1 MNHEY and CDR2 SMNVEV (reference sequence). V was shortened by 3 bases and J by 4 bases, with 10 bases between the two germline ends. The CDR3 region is CASSFGGRNQPQHF. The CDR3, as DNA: TGTGCCAGCAGTTTTGGGGGCCGGAATCAGCCCCAGCATTTT.

The CDR3 is CASSLALAGYEQYF. CDR3 DNA: TGTGCCAGCAGCTTAGCTCTGGCTGGCTACGAGCAGTACTTC. This chain uses TRBV7-9 with TRBJ2-7; D is undetermined. The germline V and J ends were trimmed by 0 bases and 3 bases, with 9 bases remaining between them. Germline loops: CDR1 SEHNR, CDR2 FQNEAQ (reference sequence). This CDR3 is built from 14 residues.

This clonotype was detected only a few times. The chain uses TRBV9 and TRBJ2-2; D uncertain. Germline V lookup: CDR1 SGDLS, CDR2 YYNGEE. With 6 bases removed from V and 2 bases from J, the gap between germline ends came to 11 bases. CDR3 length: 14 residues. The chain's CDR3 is CASMRQENTGELFF. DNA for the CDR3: TGTGCCAGCATGCGGCAGGAAAACACCGGGGAGCTGTTTTTT.